This passage covers 7 T cell receptor beta chains from one sample sequenced in a study of T-cell memory formation after mild COVID-19 (dated by TCRdb to the early 2020s). The protocol used for the library was 5' RACE. Sequencing used an Illumina NovaSeq 6000. TCRdb's own reprocessing of the public reads used fastp at Q25 and MiXCR and kept productive beta chains. All rows with the same CDR3 protein become a single entry with the most common DNA and genes. In this sample the table shows about half a million distinct CDR3 sequences, 15% to 20% of which occur a single time. Clones ranked in the top ten supply roughly an eighth of the sample. Sequencing was done on a sample of PBMCs or a T cell subset sorted from them (not recorded which). The receptor set was obtained from an adult woman who had mild COVID-19 (a few samples of this study predate the infection). The sample titles of this study are shuffled in the database, so cell type and time point are left out; the donor was told from shared clones.

This clonotype was seen only a few times. The chain links TRBV18 to TRBJ2-3, with D perhaps TRBD1 (5 bases). V lost 6 bases and J 2 bases, leaving 12 bases between the germline ends. This CDR3 region has 14 residues. Germline V gives CDR1 KGHSH, CDR2 LQKENI. The CDR3 nucleotides are TGTGCCAGCTCCCGGACAACGGCCACAGATACGCAGTATTTT. Encoded protein: CASSRTTATDTQYF.

V and J are TRBV7-2 and TRBJ2-1; 11 bases line up with TRBD1. Losses at the gene ends were 5 bases for V and 9 bases for J; bases not matched to a gene: 3. This CDR3 region has 13 residues. In germline, CDR1 is SGHTA, CDR2 FQGNSA. The CDR3 region has the DNA TGTGCCAGCAGCGGACAGGGGGCGAGTGAGCAGTTCTTC. It yields the protein CASSGQGASEQFF.

In its sample, this clonotype was seen a few times. The chain has TRBV12-3 or TRBV12-4 and TRBJ1-1; D ambiguous. The V end was cut by 5 bases, the J end by 2 bases, with 12 bases between. CDR3 size: 14 residues. CDR3 in DNA: TGTGCCAGCAGTCTACACCTCTCCAACACTGAAGCTTTCTTT. Translating gives CASSLHLSNTEAFF.

This chain uses TRBV18 with TRBJ2-7; TRBD2 agrees at 10 bases. V shed 2 bases and J 0 bases; nucleotides not matched to a gene: 1. The CDR3 runs to 15 residues. Germline values: CDR1 KGHSH, CDR2 LQKENI. For the CDR3, the DNA is TGTGCCAGCTCACCATCTAGCGGGAGCTCCTACGAGCAGTACTTC. Protein product: CASSPSSGSSYEQYF.

The chain is built from TRBV6-5 and TRBJ1-4; D unclear. The germline V gene encodes CDR1 MNHEY and CDR2 SVGAGI. The CDR3 runs to 13 residues. V was cut by 0 bases and J by 7 bases, with 6 bases left in between. For the CDR3, the DNA is TGTGCCAGCAGTTACTCCCCTCCTGAAAAACTGTTTTTT. This codes for CASSYSPPEKLFF.

This chain uses TRBV7-9 with TRBJ2-5, with D perhaps TRBD2 (7 bases). CDR3 length: 15 residues. V was cut by 3 bases and J by 1 base, with 12 bases left in between. CDR1 is SEHNR, CDR2 FQNEAQ, per germline (reference sequence). CDR3 amino acids: CASSLGGALQETQYF. The CDR3 coding sequence is TGTGCCAGCAGCTTGGGGGGGGCCCTCCAAGAGACCCAGTACTTC.

This clonotype occurred a few times. The chain carries TRBV20-1 and TRBJ2-5; TRBD2 matches 7 bases. This CDR3 is built from 15 residues. Germline CDR1 is DFQATT and CDR2 is SNEGSKA (reference sequence). Trimming removed 3 bases from V and 4 bases from J; junction bases left unmatched: 11. CDR3 sequence reads: CSARIVGGRGETQYF. CDR3 DNA: TGCAGTGCTAGGATCGTCGGAGGGAGGGGAGAGACCCAGTACTTC.